This T cell receptor (beta chain) came from a study of shared clonotypes between healthy human individuals. CDR1 and CDR2 (germline): SGHNT, YYREEE (reference sequence). This CDR3 is 13 amino acids long. Trimming pared 5 bases from V and 0 bases from J, leaving 7 bases between. With respect to this clone: Other DNA sequences within the sample encode an identical CDR3.

Each cell subset's genomic DNA was divided evenly among several immunoSEQ plates. Clones were read by immunoSEQ multiplex PCR, and TCRdb kept only the in-frame ones, dropping some. The data contain about 2 million clones, roughly 94% of them singletons. All participating donors were Caucasian adults from Nashville, Tennessee. The sample consisted of naive CD4+ T cells sorted from blood. Subset of the sample: CD45RA+ positively selected. The receptor's source is a man aged 18 to 29 in good health. The chain employs TRBV5-4 and TRBJ2-3, with unresolved D. The CDR3 sequence is CASSLTSTDTQYF. Here the CDR3 DNA reads TGTGCCAGCAGTTTAACTAGCACAGATACGCAGTATTTT.